This paragraph covers one T cell receptor (beta chain) sequence. Its cognate antigen is unknown. The source of the sample is a study of PD-1 blockade in classical Hodgkin lymphoma. The time point denotes: cycle 4 day 1 (C4D1), after five to seven weeks of nivolumab. With no exception, relapse followed autologous stem cell transplantation in all patients, and brentuximab vedotin exposure varied. Magnetic negative selection was used to purify CD8+ T cells from thawed PBMCs. The table came from immunoSEQ multiplex PCR; TCRdb's copy has only in-frame clones and leaves some out. The sample lists fewer than 4,000 clones; about 81% were seen once. General study findings and limits: In newly diagnosed patients, baseline TCR diversity was reportedly below that of healthy donors. Whereas CD4+ TCR diversity had risen significantly by C4D1, CD8+ TCR diversity had not.

Germline values: CDR1 SQVTM, CDR2 ANQGSEA. Losses at the gene ends were 2 bases for V and 2 bases for J; bases not matched to a gene: 4. The CDR3 is made up of 14 amino acids. The TCR was taken from a human donor with classical Hodgkin lymphoma. The chain employs TRBV29-1 and TRBJ2-7, with 9 bases matching TRBD1. Sample: CD8+ T cells from blood, taken before the fourth cycle of nivolumab. Written as DNA, the CDR3 is TGCAGCGTTGAACGAGACAGGGGGACCTACGAGCAGTACTTC. Translating it yields CSVERDRGTYEQYF.